Listed below are T cell receptor beta chains from one sample, sequenced in a study of T cell responses to AZD1222 COVID-19 vaccine. Data came from immunoSEQ multiplex PCR; TCRdb stores just in-frame clones and leaves some out. The table has about 120,000 clones, approximately 90% seen once; the top ten hold under 5.5%. Sequences were derived from peripheral blood, sampled on day 0 of AZD1222 vaccination. All receptors come from an adult in good health. Both conserved end residues are part of each CDR3. The D gene is left open where the match is weak. For some rows the clone size is stated as once, few or many, or as a class when expanded; others skip it.

j_call | d_call | clone_size | v_call | cdr3_nt | cdr3_aa
TRBJ1-1 | - | few | TRBV30 | TGTGCCTGGGCACACGGTAGGACTGAAGCTTTCTTT | CAWAHGRTEAFF
TRBJ2-5 | - | - | TRBV5-4 | TGTGCCAGCAGCTCCACTGCAGGGGGGGAAGAGACCCAGTACTTC | CASSSTAGGEETQYF
TRBJ2-3 | - | - | TRBV9 | TGTGCCAGCAGCGTAGCGGATACGCAGTATTTT | CASSVADTQYF
TRBJ2-3 | - | few | TRBV6-1 | TGTGCCAGCAGTGAGTGGCCAGATACGCAGTATTTT | CASSEWPDTQYF
TRBJ2-2 | - | - | TRBV9 | TGTGCCAGCAGGTTCCCCGGGGAGCTGTTTTTT | CASRFPGELFF
TRBJ2-7 | - | - | TRBV27 | TGTGCCAGCAGAAAGGGGTTCGGGTCGGTTTCCTACGAGCAGTACTTC | CASRKGFGSVSYEQYF
TRBJ2-7 | - | - | TRBV6-5 | TGTGCCAGCAGTTACCGACGAGGGGGGGTACGCGACGAGCAGTACTTC | CASSYRRGGVRDEQYF
TRBJ2-5 | TRBD1 | - | TRBV7-6 | TGTGCCAGCAGCCGGGATGGGACAGGGCGGACGGCACGGGAGGAGACCCAGTACTTC | CASSRDGTGRTAREETQYF
TRBJ1-5 | - | - | TRBV5-5 | TGTGCCAGCAGCTTGGTCACAGGGAGCAATCAGCCCCAGCATTTT | CASSLVTGSNQPQHF
TRBJ2-7 | TRBD1 | - | TRBV6-2/TRBV6-3 | TGTGCCAGCAGTTACTCCCCGGATTCTCGGGACAGTACCTACGAGCAGTACTTC | CASSYSPDSRDSTYEQYF
TRBJ2-1 | TRBD1 | - | TRBV3-1/TRBV3-2 | TGTGCCAGCAGCCAAGATCCGGGACAGGGGGCCCGTGAGCAGTTCTTC | CASSQDPGQGAREQFF
TRBJ2-7 | TRBD1 | - | TRBV7-9 | TGTGCCAGCAGCAAACCTGGGACAGGGGGAGAGCAGTACTTC | CASSKPGTGGEQYF
TRBJ1-2 | - | - | TRBV4-3 | TGCGCCAGCAGCCACGAATGGCGGGAAGGCTACACCTTC | CASSHEWREGYTF
TRBJ2-2 | - | - | TRBV7-2 | TGTGCCAGCAGCTTACGCCCCAGCACCGGGGAGCTGTTTTTT | CASSLRPSTGELFF
TRBJ2-1 | TRBD2 | - | TRBV5-6 | TGTGCCAGCAGCTGGGGGGGTACCAATGAGCAGTTCTTC | CASSWGGTNEQFF
TRBJ2-5 | TRBD1 | - | TRBV7-6 | TGTGCCAGCAGCCCCAGGGGGGAGACCCAGTACTTC | CASSPRGETQYF
TRBJ1-2 | - | - | TRBV5-1 | TGCGCCAGCAGTGGAGACTATGGCTACACCTTC | CASSGDYGYTF